The clone carrying this T cell receptor (beta chain) came up a few times. The target antigen is unknown. This specimen comes from a study of response to subunit inactivated influenza vaccine. Study-wide results and limits: Each seasonal flu vaccination may recruit only limited new T cells, authors suggested.

TCRdb re-called the RT-PCR reads through MiXCR, storing one row per CDR3 protein. The table shows around 530,000 distinct CDR3 sequences, with around 11% occurring only once. Trimming cost V 4 bases and J 8 bases; bases outside gene matches: 15. The CDR3 runs to 16 residues. Germline values: CDR1 LGHNA, CDR2 YSLEER. The chain is built from TRBV4-3 and TRBJ1-2; 8 nucleotides line up with TRBD1. The sample was PBMCs from blood, taken on the day of vaccination. This receptor was taken from a man over 45 who received an inactivated influenza vaccine. CDR3 amino acids: CASSLQGAGAPGGYTF. DNA of the CDR3: TGCGCCAGCAGCCTTCAGGGGGCAGGGGCCCCTGGGGGCTACACCTTC.